This T cell receptor (beta chain) came from a study of T cell repertoires in cytomegalovirus infection. Points from the study as a whole: The response measured ex vivo was dominated by TCR beta clonotypes (HLA-C-restricted and CMV-specific).

From the reads, TCRdb called clonotypes with MiXCR, one entry per CDR3 protein. This table has just over 450,000 distinct CDR3 sequences, 40% to 50% appearing once. Remarks on this clonotype: Its target is unknown.

The sample consisted of cultured PBMCs, taken from culture after CMV antigen stimulation. This receptor was obtained from a human donor in good health (CMV status not recorded). Some clones in this sample may be carry-over from other donors' samples.

CDR3 sequence (DNA): TGCAGTGCTAGAGGGACAGACCAAGAGACCCAGTACTTC. Its translation is CSARGTDQETQYF. The chain joins TRBV20-1 to TRBJ2-5; a weak D match, TRBD1 (6 bases). Germline CDR1 reads DFQATT; CDR2 reads SNEGSKA (reference sequence). This CDR3 spans 13 amino acids. V shed 1 base and J shed 0 bases, with 6 bases lying between them.